This T cell receptor (beta chain) is from a study of control samples from healthy donors and cancer patients. The sample holds one count of this clone. Sequenced by immunoSEQ multiplex PCR; TCRdb stores in-frame clones only, minus some. This table has about 84,000 clones, 91% appearing once. This receptor was identified in a man between 50 and 59 years old in good health. Material for sequencing was blood.

The CDR3 sequence is CASRTGIEAFF. CDR3 in DNA: TGTGCCAGCAGGACAGGGATTGAAGCTTTCTTT. The rearrangement links TRBV2 to TRBJ1-1; 7 nucleotides line up with TRBD1. The CDR3 is 11 amino acids. CDR1 and CDR2 (germline): SNHLY, FYNNEI. V dropped 6 bases and J dropped 7; count of bases not matched to a gene: 2.